What follows are 10 T cell receptor beta chains derived from one specimen sequenced in a study of untreated major depressive disorder. General study findings and limits: TRBV05-01 (Vbeta 5.1) usage was higher in CD4+ T cells of depressed patients than controls.

TCRdb's table, derived via immunoSEQ multiplex PCR, lists solely in-frame clones and lacks some. Of 10,000 to 15,000 clones in the sample, around nine tenths were seen once. No antigen is known for these receptors. The sequenced sample was CD4+ T cells from PBMCs. These receptors were obtained from a man under 40 with major depressive disorder.

The chain uses TRBV9 and TRBJ1-2; 11 bases are shared with TRBD1. Germline trimming cut 4 bases from V and 7 bases from J; bases unmatched to any gene: 9. Per germline, CDR1 SGDLS and CDR2 YYNGEE. The CDR3 is 15 amino acids. In DNA, the CDR3 is TGTGCCAGCAGCTTAGGACAGGGGGCGCAGGGTGGCTACACCTTC. Protein: CASSLGQGAQGGYTF.

The V and J genes are TRBV11-1 and TRBJ2-5; 14 positions agree with TRBD2. This CDR3 spans 16 amino acids. V dropped 4 bases and J dropped 5; count of bases not matched to a gene: 6. Germline-derived CDR1 and CDR2 are SGHAT and FQDESV (reference sequence). CDR3 in amino acids: CASSWTSGGPGETQYF. The DNA for the CDR3 is TGTGCCAGCAGCTGGACTAGCGGGGGGCCAGGGGAGACCCAGTACTTC. Filled out from reference TRBV11-1 and TRBJ2-5, the complete variable domain reads EAEVAQSPRYKITEKSQAVAFWCDPISGHATLYWYRQILGQGPELLVQFQDESVVDDSQLPKDRFSAERLKGVDSTLKIQPAELGDSAMYLCASSWTSGGPGETQYFGPGTRLLVL.

DNA for the CDR3: TGTGCCAGCAGCTTGATAGCGGGGGGGCTCTCTTACGAGCAGTACTTC. Its translation is CASSLIAGGLSYEQYF. The chain joins TRBV11-2 to TRBJ2-7; the match to TRBD2 covers 11 bases. Germline CDR1 SGHAT, CDR2 FQNNGV. The CDR3 loop spans 16 amino acids. Unmatched junction bases numbered 8, after V lost 3 bases and J lost 4 bases.

The chain combines TRBV2 with TRBJ1-4; TRBD1 aligns across 9 bases. This CDR3 is built from 14 residues. CDR1 is SNHLY and CDR2 is FYNNEI in the germline V gene. Here the CDR3 DNA reads TGTGCGACTAGCATCAACAGGGGGCCTGAAAAACTGTTTTTT. Translated: CATSINRGPEKLFF.

The chain has TRBV28 and TRBJ1-5; 8 bases map to TRBD1. V trimming: 2 bases; J trimming: 6 bases; junction bases outside the gene matches: 6. The CDR3 totals 15 residues. Germline V gene data show CDR1 as MDHEN and CDR2 as SYDVKM. CDR3 bases: TGTGCCAGCAGTTTACTGGACAGGGAGTCTCAGCCCCAGCATTTT. Protein product: CASSLLDRESQPQHF.

The chain joins TRBV28 to TRBJ2-7; D might be TRBD2 (5 bases). V was trimmed by 6 bases and J by 1 base, leaving 7 bases between them. Germline V lookup: CDR1 MDHEN, CDR2 SYDVKM. The CDR3 spans 12 residues. CDR3 in amino acids: CASSRTSYEQYF. In nucleotides, the CDR3 is TGTGCCAGCAGCAGGACTTCCTACGAGCAGTACTTC.

The chain recombines TRBV9 with TRBJ2-3; no clear D gene. This CDR3 comprises 15 residues. Germline CDR1 reads SGDLS; CDR2 reads YYNGEE. The ends were cut back, 1 base at V and 1 base at J, with 10 bases in the middle. The chain's CDR3 is CASSVLGYRTDTQYF. As DNA, the CDR3 is TGTGCCAGCAGCGTATTGGGGTATCGCACAGATACGCAGTATTTT.

J is TRBJ1-1 and V is TRBV10-3, with D possibly being TRBD1 (5 bases). CDR1 ENHRY and CDR2 SYGVKD come from the germline V gene. The CDR3 runs 13 residues. Trimming removed 10 bases from V and 1 base from J, with 13 bases in between. Here the CDR3 DNA reads TGTGCCACGGGGCACCTTAAGAACACTGAAGCTTTCTTT. This codes for CATGHLKNTEAFF.

This chain joins TRBV27 and TRBJ1-2; 7 nucleotides line up with TRBD1. V dropped 6 bases and J dropped 8; count of bases not matched to a gene: 18. The germline CDR1 and CDR2 sequences are MNHEY and SMNVEV (reference sequence). The CDR3 covers 16 residues. CDR3 sequence reads: CASSFLPRQGLRGYTF. Here the CDR3 DNA reads TGTGCCAGCAGCTTTCTCCCCCGACAGGGCTTGAGGGGCTACACCTTC.

J is TRBJ1-5 and V is TRBV6-5, with D possibly being TRBD1 (5 bases). This CDR3 contains 15 residues. Germline CDR1 and CDR2: MNHEY and SVGAGI. Deletions cut 5 bases from V and 4 bases from J, with 15 bases between. CDR3 in DNA: TGTGCCAGCAGTCCCGGAGGGACGGGGAATCAGCCCCAGCATTTT. Translated, it gives CASSPGGTGNQPQHF.